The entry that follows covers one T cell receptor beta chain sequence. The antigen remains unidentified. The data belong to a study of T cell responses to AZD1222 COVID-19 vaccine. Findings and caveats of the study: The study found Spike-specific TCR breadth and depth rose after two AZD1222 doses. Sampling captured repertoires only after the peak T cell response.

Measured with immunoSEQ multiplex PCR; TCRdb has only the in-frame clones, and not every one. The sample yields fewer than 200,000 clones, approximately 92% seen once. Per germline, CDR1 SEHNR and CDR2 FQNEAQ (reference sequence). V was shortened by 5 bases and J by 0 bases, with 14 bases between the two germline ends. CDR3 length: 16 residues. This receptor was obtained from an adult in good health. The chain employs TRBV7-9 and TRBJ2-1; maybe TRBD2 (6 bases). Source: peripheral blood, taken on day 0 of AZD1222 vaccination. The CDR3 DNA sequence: TGTGCCAGCAGCCCGAGATCCGGGAGCTCCTACAATGAGCAGTTCTTC. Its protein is CASSPRSGSSYNEQFF.